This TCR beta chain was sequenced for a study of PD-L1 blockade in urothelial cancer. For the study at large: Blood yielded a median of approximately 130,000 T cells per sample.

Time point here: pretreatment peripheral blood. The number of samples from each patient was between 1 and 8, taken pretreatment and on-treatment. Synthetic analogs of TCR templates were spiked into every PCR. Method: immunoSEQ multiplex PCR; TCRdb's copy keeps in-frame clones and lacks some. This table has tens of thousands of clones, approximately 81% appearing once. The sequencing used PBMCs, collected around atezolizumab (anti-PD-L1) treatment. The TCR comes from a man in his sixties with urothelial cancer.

CDR3 nucleotide sequence: TGTGCCAGCAGCTTAGTTGAGTCTTACGAGCAGTACTTC. Translated, it gives CASSLVESYEQYF. V is TRBV11-3 and J is TRBJ2-7; D uncertain. Trimming took off 1 base at V and 4 bases at J, with 8 bases between the two ends. CDR3 length: 13 amino acids. Per the germline V gene, CDR1 is SGHNT and CDR2 is YENEEA.